These 19 T cell receptor beta chains originate from one sample sequenced in a study of shared clonotypes between healthy human individuals. Only in-frame clones appear in the TCRdb table, and some are missing; sequencing was by immunoSEQ multiplex PCR. This sample carries roughly 2 million clones, about 95% of them seen once, and the ten largest clones take around 1.1%. Naive CD8 populations comprised CD45RO-negative cells positively selected for CCR7, excluding terminally differentiated effector memory CD45RA+ cells. Sample: naive CD8+ T cells sorted from blood. The receptors shown here come from a man aged 18 to 29 in good health.

The rearrangement uses TRBV29-1 and TRBJ2-1; no firm D call. The CDR3 sequence is 13 residues long. Trimming stripped 6 bases from V and 5 bases from J, with 14 bases between. Germline lookup yields CDR1 SQVTM and CDR2 ANQGSEA. In DNA, the CDR3 is TGCAGCGTGCATCCGAGTTCCCACAATGAGCAGTTCTTC. Protein sequence: CSVHPSSHNEQFF.

Comments on this clone: The sample has other DNA sequences that encode this CDR3 too. The rearrangement uses TRBV27 and TRBJ1-1, with 7 bases identical to TRBD1. Looked up from germline, CDR1 is MNHEY and CDR2 is SMNVEV (reference sequence). The CDR3 runs 16 residues. V gave up 0 bases and J gave up 2 bases; unmatched junction bases: 6. In nucleotides, the CDR3 is TGTGCCAGCAGTTTATCGCCCGGGACAGCTAACACTGAAGCTTTCTTT. Translated, it gives CASSLSPGTANTEAFF.

The chain couples TRBV12-5 to TRBJ2-3; D is tentatively TRBD1 or TRBD2 (5 bases each). From germline, CDR1 is LGHNT and CDR2 FRNRAP. The CDR3 runs 13 residues. V was cut by 8 bases and J by 6 bases, with 15 bases left in between. The CDR3 bases are TGTGCTAGTCTCCTCGACGGGGCGGATACGCAGTATTTT. Its protein product is CASLLDGADTQYF. Supplemented by reference TRBV12-5 and TRBJ2-3, the full variable domain reads DARVTQTPRHKVTEMGQEVTMRCQPILGHNTVFWYRQTMMQGLELLAYFRNRAPLDDSGMPKDRFSAEMPDATLATLKIQPSEPRDSAVYFCASLLDGADTQYFGPGTRLTVL.

This chain connects TRBV7-9 to TRBJ2-1, with no clear D. This CDR3 has 14 amino acids. V was cut by 1 base and J by 8 bases, with 12 bases left in between. Germline CDR1 SEHNR, CDR2 FQNEAQ (reference sequence). The CDR3 DNA sequence: TGTGCCAGCAGCTTAGTAACCGGTTGGGATGAGCAGTTCTTC. Amino acids: CASSLVTGWDEQFF. Supplemented by reference TRBV7-9 and TRBJ2-1, the full variable domain reads DTGVSQNPRHKITKRGQNVTFRCDPISEHNRLYWYRQTLGQGPEFLTYFQNEAQLEKSRLLSDRFSAERPKGSFSTLEIQRTEQGDSAMYLCASSLVTGWDEQFFGPGTRLTVL.

This chain uses TRBV7-9 with TRBJ1-2, with D unclear. Per the germline V gene, CDR1 is SEHNR and CDR2 is FQNEAQ (reference sequence). The CDR3 is 12 amino acids. Deletions cut 5 bases from V and 4 bases from J, with 8 bases between. The CDR3 DNA sequence: TGTGCCAGCAGCCCCAGCGTCTATGGCTACACCTTC. It translates to CASSPSVYGYTF.

This sequence joins TRBV6-1 and TRBJ2-3; a possible D gene is TRBD2 (6 bases). The V gene lost 4 bases and the J gene lost 0 bases, with 17 bases spanning the gap. This CDR3 spans 17 amino acids. In germline, CDR1 is MNHNS, CDR2 SASEGT. In DNA form, the CDR3 reads TGTGCCAGCAGTGCGGGGTTGGAGGGCCCTAGCACAGATACGCAGTATTTT. Its protein product is CASSAGLEGPSTDTQYF.

The chain carries TRBV5-6 and TRBJ1-1; D unclear. V shed 2 bases and J shed 5 bases, with 7 bases lying between them. The CDR3 consists of 12 residues. Germline lookup yields CDR1 SGHDT and CDR2 YYEEEE. CDR3 sequence (DNA): TGTGCCAGCAGCTTCTCTTCGACTGAAGCTTTCTTT. Translation: CASSFSSTEAFF.

The J gene is TRBJ2-1, the V gene TRBV30; TRBD2 might be the D (6 bases). V lost 3 bases, J lost 0 bases, and 9 bases lay in between. The CDR3 has 14 residues. Per germline, CDR1 GTSNPN and CDR2 SVGIG (reference sequence). In nucleotides, the CDR3 is TGTGCCTGGAGGATCGGGAGCTCCTACAATGAGCAGTTCTTC. Its protein product is CAWRIGSSYNEQFF.

This sequence joins TRBV10-1 and TRBJ2-1; D may be TRBD1 (5 bases). The ends were cut back, 5 bases at V and 6 bases at J, with 11 bases in the middle. Per the germline V gene, CDR1 is WNHNN and CDR2 is SYGVQD (reference sequence). The CDR3 sequence is 13 residues long. The CDR3 protein is CASSTSGSNEQFF. The CDR3 DNA sequence: TGCGCCAGCAGTACATCAGGGTCCAATGAGCAGTTCTTC.

The V gene is TRBV25-1, the J gene TRBJ2-7, with 8 nucleotides matching TRBD1. The CDR3 contains 14 residues. With V trimmed by 4 bases and J by 5 bases, 7 bases remained unmatched. Germline assignment: CDR1 MGHDK and CDR2 SYGVNS. In DNA, the CDR3 is TGTGCCAGCAGTGCCACGGACAGGGACCACGAGCAGTACTTC. Amino acid sequence: CASSATDRDHEQYF.

The rearrangement joins TRBV14 to TRBJ2-7; 8 bases agree with TRBD1. With V trimmed by 4 bases and J by 3 bases, 8 bases remained unmatched. CDR3 length equals 15 residues. Germline V CDR1 and CDR2: SGHDN, FVKESK. CDR3 in amino acids: CASSPGTGPYYEQYF. In DNA form, the CDR3 reads TGTGCCAGCAGCCCCGGGACAGGACCGTACTACGAGCAGTACTTC.

The chain combines TRBV4-1 with TRBJ2-7, with unresolved D. V was cut by 1 base and J by 0 bases, with 16 bases left in between. The CDR3 is 17 residues long. Germline V gene sequence: CDR1 MGHRA, CDR2 YSYEKL. In nucleotides, the CDR3 is TGCGCCAGCAGCCAAGTTTACGTGACCGTAAGCTCCTACGAGCAGTACTTC. This codes for CASSQVYVTVSSYEQYF.

The chain combines TRBV4-1 with TRBJ1-5; TRBD1 matches at 7 bases. The trim removed 0 bases at V and 5 bases at J, leaving 4 bases unmatched. Germline V gives CDR1 MGHRA, CDR2 YSYEKL. The CDR3 spans 15 residues. The CDR3 reads CASSQDNQGDQPQHF. DNA for the CDR3: TGCGCCAGCAGCCAAGATAACCAGGGGGATCAGCCCCAGCATTTT.

The chain carries TRBV11-2 and TRBJ2-5; D may match TRBD1 or TRBD2 (5 bases each). This CDR3 is 15 amino acids long. Germline CDR1 reads SGHAT; CDR2 reads FQNNGV. V lost 1 base and J lost 1, with 10 bases in between. The DNA for the CDR3 is TGTGCCAGCAGCTTAGTTGGGGACCTCCAAGAGACCCAGTACTTC. As protein: CASSLVGDLQETQYF.

This sequence joins TRBV5-1 and TRBJ2-4, with D tentatively TRBD1 (5 bases). V was pared by 4 bases and J by 5 bases, with 16 bases between. Per germline, CDR1 SGHRS and CDR2 YFSETQ. The CDR3 length is 15 residues. CDR3 sequence (DNA): TGCGCCAGCAGCCCAGGGCCCCTCAACCAAAACATTCAGTACTTC. Residues: CASSPGPLNQNIQYF. Full variable domain (missing parts from reference TRBV5-1 and TRBJ2-4): KAGVTQTPRYLIKTRGQQVTLSCSPISGHRSVSWYQQTPGQGLQFLFEYFSETQRNKGNFPGRFSGRQFSNSRSEMNVSTLELGDSALYLCASSPGPLNQNIQYFGAGTRLSVL.

The V call is TRBV7-9, the J call TRBJ1-1; weak D call: TRBD1 (5 bases). There are 13 residues in the CDR3. Trimming removed 7 bases at V and 3 bases at J, with 12 bases between. The V gene's germline CDR1 is SEHNR and CDR2 FQNEAQ (reference sequence). The CDR3 spells CASNGGSDTEAFF. The DNA for the CDR3 is TGTGCCAGCAATGGGGGATCGGACACTGAAGCTTTCTTT.

This clone was seen just once. This rearrangement joins TRBV19 to TRBJ1-2, with a tentative D call TRBD1 (5 bases). Between the trimmed V and J ends, which lost 5 bases and 10 bases, there was a span of 14 bases. The CDR3 is 12 amino acids. The germline gives CDR1 LNHDA, CDR2 SQIVND (reference sequence). The CDR3: CASSWEGTFYTF. DNA of the CDR3: TGTGCCAGTAGTTGGGAAGGGACCTTCTACACCTTC.

The rearrangement joins TRBV10-3 to TRBJ1-1, with a tentative D call TRBD1 (6 bases). CDR1 is ENHRY, CDR2 SYGVKD, per germline. CDR3 size: 14 residues. The V gene lost 3 bases and the J gene lost 1 base, with 9 bases spanning the gap. In DNA form, the CDR3 reads TGTGCCATCAGTGATGGGGGCACGAACACTGAAGCTTTCTTT. Protein sequence: CAISDGGTNTEAFF.

V and J are TRBV28 and TRBJ2-1, with 8 bases lining up with TRBD1. This CDR3 has 16 amino acids. Germline values: CDR1 MDHEN, CDR2 SYDVKM. The V segment lost 6 bases and the J segment 7 bases; nucleotides outside the gene matches: 14. In DNA form, the CDR3 reads TGTGCCAGCAGCCAGATCTGGACAGGGTCTGGAAATGAGCAGTTCTTC. Translated, it gives CASSQIWTGSGNEQFF.